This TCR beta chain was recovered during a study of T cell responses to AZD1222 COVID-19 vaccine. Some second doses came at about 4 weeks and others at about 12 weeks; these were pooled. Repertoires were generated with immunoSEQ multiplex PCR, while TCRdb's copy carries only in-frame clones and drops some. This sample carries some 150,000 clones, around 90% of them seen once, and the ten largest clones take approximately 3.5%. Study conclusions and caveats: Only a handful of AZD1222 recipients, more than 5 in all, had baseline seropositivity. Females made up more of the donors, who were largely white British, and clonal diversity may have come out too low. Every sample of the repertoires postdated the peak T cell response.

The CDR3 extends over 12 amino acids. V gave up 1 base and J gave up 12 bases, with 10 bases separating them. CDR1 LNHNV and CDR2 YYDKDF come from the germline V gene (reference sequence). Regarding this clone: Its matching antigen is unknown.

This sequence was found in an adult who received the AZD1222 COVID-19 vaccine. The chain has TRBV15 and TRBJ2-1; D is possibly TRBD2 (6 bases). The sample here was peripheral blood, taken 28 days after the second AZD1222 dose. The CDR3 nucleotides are TGTGCCACCAGCAGAGGCCCGGAGGGGCAGTTCTTC. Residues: CATSRGPEGQFF.